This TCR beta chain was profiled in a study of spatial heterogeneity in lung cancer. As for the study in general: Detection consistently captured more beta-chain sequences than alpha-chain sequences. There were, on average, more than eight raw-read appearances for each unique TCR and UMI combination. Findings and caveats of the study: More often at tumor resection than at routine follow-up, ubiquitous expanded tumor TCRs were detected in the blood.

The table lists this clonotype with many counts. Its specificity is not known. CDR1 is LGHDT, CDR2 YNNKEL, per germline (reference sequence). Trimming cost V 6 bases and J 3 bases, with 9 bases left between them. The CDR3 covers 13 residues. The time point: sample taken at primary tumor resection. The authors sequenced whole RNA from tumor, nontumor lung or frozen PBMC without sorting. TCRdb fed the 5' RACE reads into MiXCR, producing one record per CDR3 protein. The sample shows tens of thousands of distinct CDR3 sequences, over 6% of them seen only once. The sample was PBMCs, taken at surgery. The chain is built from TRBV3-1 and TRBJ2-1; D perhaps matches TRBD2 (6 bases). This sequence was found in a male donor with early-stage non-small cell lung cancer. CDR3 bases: TGTGCCAGCAGGGAGGGCCTCTACAATGAGCAGTTCTTC. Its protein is CASREGLYNEQFF.